The clone carrying this T cell receptor (beta chain) was detected once. Using immunoSEQ multiplex PCR, the repertoire was profiled, and TCRdb retains in-frame clones only, with some absent. The data show a few hundred thousand clones, 89% seen once. V dropped 5 bases and J dropped 11 bases, with 15 bases sitting between them. The CDR3 covers 12 residues. Per germline, CDR1 PRHDT and CDR2 FYEKMQ (reference sequence). This record comes from a study of blood T cell repertoires in COVID-19. This receptor was taken from a woman aged 50 to 60 who had been exposed to COVID-19. Sequenced sample: PBMCs or T cells enriched from blood (not recorded which). J is TRBJ1-1 and V is TRBV13; D is ambiguous. CDR3 sequence (DNA): TGTGCCAGCAGCCTGGCTGGAGGGCGGGCTTTCTTT. Amino acids: CASSLAGGRAFF. Full variable domain (remainder filled in from reference TRBV13 and TRBJ1-1): AAGVIQSPRHLIKEKRETATLKCYPIPRHDTVYWYQQGPGQDPQFLISFYEKMQSDKGSIPDRFSAQQFSDYHSELNMSSLELGDSALYFCASSLAGGRAFFGQGTRLTVV.